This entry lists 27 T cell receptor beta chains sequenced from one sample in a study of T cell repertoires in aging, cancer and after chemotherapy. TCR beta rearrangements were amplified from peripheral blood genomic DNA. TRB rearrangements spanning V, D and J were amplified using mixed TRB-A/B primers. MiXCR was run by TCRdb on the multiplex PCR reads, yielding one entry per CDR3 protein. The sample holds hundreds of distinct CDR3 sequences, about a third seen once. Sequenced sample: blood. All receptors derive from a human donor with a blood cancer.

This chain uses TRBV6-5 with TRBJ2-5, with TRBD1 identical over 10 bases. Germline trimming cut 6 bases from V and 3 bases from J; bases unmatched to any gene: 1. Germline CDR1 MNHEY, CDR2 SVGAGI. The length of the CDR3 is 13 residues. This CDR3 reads CASRGTGEETQYF. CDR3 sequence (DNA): TGTGCCAGCAGAGGGACAGGGGAAGAGACCCAGTACTTC.

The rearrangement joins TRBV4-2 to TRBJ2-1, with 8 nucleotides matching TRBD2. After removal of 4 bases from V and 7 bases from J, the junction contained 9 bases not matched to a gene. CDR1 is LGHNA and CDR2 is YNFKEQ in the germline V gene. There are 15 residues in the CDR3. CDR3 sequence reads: CASSPGTGGGNEQFF. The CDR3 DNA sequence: TGTGCCAGCAGCCCCGGAACGGGGGGGGGGAATGAGCAGTTCTTC.

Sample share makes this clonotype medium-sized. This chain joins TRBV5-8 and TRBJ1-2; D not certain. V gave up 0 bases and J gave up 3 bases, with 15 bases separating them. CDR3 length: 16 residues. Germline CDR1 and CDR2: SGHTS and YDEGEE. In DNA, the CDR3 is TGTGCCAGCAGCTTGGTCATTGGGAAGGGCGACTATGGCTACACCTTC. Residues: CASSLVIGKGDYGYTF. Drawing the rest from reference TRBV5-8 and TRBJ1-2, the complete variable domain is EAGVTQSPTHLIKTRGQQATLRCSPISGHTSVYWYQQALGLGLQFLLWYDEGEERNRGNFPPRFSGRQFPNYSSELNVNALELEDSALYLCASSLVIGKGDYGYTFGSGTRLTVV.

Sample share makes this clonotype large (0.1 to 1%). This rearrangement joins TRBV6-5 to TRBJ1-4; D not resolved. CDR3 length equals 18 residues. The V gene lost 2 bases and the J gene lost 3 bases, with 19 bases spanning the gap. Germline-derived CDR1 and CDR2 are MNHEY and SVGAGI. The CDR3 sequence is CASSYRVVGIAANEKLFF. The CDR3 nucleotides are TGTGCCAGCAGTTACCGGGTAGTCGGTATTGCCGCTAATGAAAAACTGTTTTTT.

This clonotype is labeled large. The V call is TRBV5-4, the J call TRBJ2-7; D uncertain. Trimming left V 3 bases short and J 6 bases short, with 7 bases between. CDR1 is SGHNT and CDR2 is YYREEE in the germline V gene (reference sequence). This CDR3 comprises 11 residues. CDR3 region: CASSSASEQYF. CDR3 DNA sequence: TGTGCCAGCAGCTCAGCTAGCGAGCAGTACTTC.

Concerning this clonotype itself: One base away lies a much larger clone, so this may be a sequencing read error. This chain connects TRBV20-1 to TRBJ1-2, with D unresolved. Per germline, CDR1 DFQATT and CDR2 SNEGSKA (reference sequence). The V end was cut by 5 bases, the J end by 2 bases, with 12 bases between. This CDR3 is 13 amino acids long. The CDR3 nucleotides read TGCAGTGCTCCCTTCCCCGGGAACTATGGCTACACCTTC. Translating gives CSAPFPGNYGYTF.

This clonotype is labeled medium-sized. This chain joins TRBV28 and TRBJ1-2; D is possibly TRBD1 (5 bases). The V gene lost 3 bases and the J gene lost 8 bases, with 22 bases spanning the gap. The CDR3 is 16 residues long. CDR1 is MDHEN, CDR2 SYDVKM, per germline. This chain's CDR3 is CASSLGNQGGGNGYTF. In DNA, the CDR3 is TGTGCCAGCAGTTTGGGAAATCAGGGAGGAGGGAACGGCTACACCTTC.

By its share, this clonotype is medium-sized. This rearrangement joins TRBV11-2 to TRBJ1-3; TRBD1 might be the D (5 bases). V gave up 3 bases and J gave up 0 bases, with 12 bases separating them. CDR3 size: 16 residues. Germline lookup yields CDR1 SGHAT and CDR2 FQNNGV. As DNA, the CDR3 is TGTGCCAGCAGCTTTGGGACTCCCGTCTCTGGAAACACCATATATTTT. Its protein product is CASSFGTPVSGNTIYF.

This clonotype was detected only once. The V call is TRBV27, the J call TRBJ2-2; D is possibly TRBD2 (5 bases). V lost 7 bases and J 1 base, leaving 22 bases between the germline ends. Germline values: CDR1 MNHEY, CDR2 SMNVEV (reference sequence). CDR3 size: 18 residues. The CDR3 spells CASTHIPNLSGNTGELFF. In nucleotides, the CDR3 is TGTGCCAGCACCCACATCCCCAACCTGAGCGGGAACACCGGGGAGCTGTTTTTT.

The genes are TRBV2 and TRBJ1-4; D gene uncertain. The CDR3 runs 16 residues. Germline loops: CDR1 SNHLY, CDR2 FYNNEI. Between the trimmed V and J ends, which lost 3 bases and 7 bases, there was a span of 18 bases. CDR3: CASSDSLKGSVEKLFF. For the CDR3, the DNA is TGTGCCAGCAGTGACAGCCTAAAAGGGAGCGTTGAAAAACTGTTTTTT.

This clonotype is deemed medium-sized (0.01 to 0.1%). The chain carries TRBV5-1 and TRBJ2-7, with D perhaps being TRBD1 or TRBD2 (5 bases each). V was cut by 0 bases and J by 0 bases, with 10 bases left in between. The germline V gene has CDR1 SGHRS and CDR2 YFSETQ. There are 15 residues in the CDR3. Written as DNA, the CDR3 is TGCGCCAGCAGCTTGGGCCAGGGAGTCTCCTACGAGCAGTACTTC. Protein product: CASSLGQGVSYEQYF.

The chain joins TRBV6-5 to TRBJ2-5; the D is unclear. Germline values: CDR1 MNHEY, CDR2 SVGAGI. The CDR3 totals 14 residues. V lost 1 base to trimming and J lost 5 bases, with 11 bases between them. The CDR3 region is CASSYWVTGETQYF. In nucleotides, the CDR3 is TGTGCCAGCAGTTACTGGGTCACCGGGGAGACCCAGTACTTC.

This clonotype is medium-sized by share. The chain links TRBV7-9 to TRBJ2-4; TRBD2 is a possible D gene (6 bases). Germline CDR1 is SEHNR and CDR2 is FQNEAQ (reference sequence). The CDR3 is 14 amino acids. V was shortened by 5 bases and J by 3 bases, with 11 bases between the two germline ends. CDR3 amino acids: CASSMDYFKNIQYF. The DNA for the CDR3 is TGTGCCAGCAGCATGGACTACTTCAAAAACATTCAGTACTTC.

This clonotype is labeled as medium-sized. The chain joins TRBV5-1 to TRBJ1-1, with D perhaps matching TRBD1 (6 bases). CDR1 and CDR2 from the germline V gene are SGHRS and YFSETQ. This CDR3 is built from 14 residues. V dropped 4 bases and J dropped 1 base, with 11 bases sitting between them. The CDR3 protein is CASSNGQPNTEAFF. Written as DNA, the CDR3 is TGCGCCAGCAGCAACGGACAGCCGAACACTGAAGCTTTCTTT.

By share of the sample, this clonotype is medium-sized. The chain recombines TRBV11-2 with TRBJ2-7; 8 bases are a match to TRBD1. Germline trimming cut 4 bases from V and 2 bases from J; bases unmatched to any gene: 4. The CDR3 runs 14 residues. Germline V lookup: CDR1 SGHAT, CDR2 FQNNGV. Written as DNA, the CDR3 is TGTGCCAGCAGCTCCCCGGGACAGGCCTACGAGCAGTACTTC. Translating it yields CASSSPGQAYEQYF.

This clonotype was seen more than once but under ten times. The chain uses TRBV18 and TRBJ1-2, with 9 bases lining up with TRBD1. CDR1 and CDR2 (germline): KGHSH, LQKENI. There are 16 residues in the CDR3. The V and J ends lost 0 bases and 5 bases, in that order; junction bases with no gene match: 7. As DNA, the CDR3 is TGTGCCAGCTCACCACCGGCGACAGGGGGAGAGTATGGCTACACCTTC. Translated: CASSPPATGGEYGYTF.

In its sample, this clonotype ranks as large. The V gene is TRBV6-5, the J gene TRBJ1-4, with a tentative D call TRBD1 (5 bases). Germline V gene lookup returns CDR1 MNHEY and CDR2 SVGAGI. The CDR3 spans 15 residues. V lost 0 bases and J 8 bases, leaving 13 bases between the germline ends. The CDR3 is CASSYSGGSGEKLFF. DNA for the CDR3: TGTGCCAGCAGTTACTCGGGGGGATCGGGCGAAAAACTGTTTTTT.

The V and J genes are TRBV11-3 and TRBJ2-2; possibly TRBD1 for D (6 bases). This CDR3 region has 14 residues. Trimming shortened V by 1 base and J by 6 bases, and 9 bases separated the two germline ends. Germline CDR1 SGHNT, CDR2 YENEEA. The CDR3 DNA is TGTGCCAGCAGCTTAGGCGCAGGGGCCGGGGAGCTGTTTTTT. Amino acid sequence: CASSLGAGAGELFF.

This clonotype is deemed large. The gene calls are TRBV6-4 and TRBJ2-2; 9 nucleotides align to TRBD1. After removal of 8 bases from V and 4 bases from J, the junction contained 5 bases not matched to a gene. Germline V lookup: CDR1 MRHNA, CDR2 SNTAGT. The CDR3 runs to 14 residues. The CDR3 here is CASRGQGPTGELFF. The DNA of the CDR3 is TGTGCCAGCCGAGGACAGGGGCCCACCGGGGAGCTGTTTTTT.

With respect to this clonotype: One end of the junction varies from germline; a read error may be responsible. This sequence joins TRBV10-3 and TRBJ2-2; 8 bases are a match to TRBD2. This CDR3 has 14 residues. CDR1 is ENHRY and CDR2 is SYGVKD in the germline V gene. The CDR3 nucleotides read TGTGCCAGCAGTGTTGGAGCGGGGGCCGGGGAGCTGTTTTTT. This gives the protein CASSVGAGAGELFF.

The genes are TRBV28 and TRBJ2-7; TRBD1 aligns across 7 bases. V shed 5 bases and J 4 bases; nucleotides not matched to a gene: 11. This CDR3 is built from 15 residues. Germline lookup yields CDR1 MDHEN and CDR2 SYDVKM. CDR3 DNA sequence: TGTGCCAGCAGTACGGACAGGCCTGTCCCTTACGAGCAGTACTTC. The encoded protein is CASSTDRPVPYEQYF.

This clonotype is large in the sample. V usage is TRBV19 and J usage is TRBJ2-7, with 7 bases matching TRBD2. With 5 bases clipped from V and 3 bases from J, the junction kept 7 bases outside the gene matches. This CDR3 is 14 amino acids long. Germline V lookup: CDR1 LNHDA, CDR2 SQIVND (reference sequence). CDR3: CASSPRSSGYEQYF. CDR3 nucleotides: TGTGCCAGTAGTCCCCGTTCTAGCGGCTACGAGCAGTACTTC.

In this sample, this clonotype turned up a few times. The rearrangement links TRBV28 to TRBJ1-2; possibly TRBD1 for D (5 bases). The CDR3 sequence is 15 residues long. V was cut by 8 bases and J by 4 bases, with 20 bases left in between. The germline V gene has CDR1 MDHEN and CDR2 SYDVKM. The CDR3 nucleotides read TGTGCCAGCCATCCTCCCTCAGGAAGGGGCTATGGCTACACCTTC. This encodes CASHPPSGRGYGYTF.

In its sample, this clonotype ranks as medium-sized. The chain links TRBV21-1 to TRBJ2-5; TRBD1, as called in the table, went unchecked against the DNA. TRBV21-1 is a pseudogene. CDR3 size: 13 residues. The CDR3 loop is CAHTTGTQETQYF. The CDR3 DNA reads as TGTGCCCACACCACGGGGACCCAAGAGACCCAGTACTTC.

This CDR3 is CASRKGLAGNTGELFF. CDR3 in DNA: TGTGCCAGCAGGAAGGGACTAGCGGGGAACACCGGGGAGCTGTTTTTT. The V call is TRBV6-5, the J call TRBJ2-2, with 12 bases that match TRBD2. V lost 6 bases and J lost 1; bases outside the gene matches: 3. The CDR3 loop spans 16 amino acids. In germline, CDR1 is MNHEY, CDR2 SVGAGI.

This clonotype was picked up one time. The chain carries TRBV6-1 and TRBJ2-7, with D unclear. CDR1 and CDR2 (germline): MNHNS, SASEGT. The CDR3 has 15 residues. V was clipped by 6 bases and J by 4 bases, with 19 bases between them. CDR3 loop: CASSRLDLGFYEQYF. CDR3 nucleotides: TGTGCCAGCAGCCGCCTGGACCTAGGATTTTACGAGCAGTACTTC.

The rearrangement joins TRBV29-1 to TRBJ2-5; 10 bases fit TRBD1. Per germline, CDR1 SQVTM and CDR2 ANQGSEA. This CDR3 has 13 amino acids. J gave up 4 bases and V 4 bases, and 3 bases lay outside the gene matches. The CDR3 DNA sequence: TGCAGCGTTGTCGACAGGGGGCTAGAGACCCAGTACTTC. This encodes CSVVDRGLETQYF.